These 21 T cell receptor beta chains came from one sample sequenced in a study of T cells in women clearing cervical HPV infection. Generated by immunoSEQ multiplex PCR, the TCRdb table keeps only in-frame clones and is missing some. This sample's table has about 22,000 clones. The specimen was blood buffy coat. These receptors were collected from a woman aged 18 to 69 with a cervical HPV16 infection that either progressed to CIN3+ or cleared (not recorded which).

Points on this clone: Read data end 3 residues before the CDR3 end; the end is taken from the germline J gene. This chain connects TRBV19 to TRBJ2-2; 10 bases are a match to TRBD2. Germline loops: CDR1 LNHDA, CDR2 SQIVND (reference sequence). The length of the CDR3 is 22 residues. The sequenced CDR3 bases are TGTGCCAGTAGTCCGAGGAGGGCTAGCGGGAGAGTGGGGCCTCTTGGGGCCAACGTG. Translating it yields CASSPRRASGRVGPLGANV. The full CDR3 is CASSPRRASGRVGPLGANVLFF.

Turning to this clone: The missing CDR3 end, 3 residues past where the read stops, is filled in from the germline J gene. The chain uses TRBV10-3 and TRBJ1-3, with TRBD1 matching over 7 bases. This CDR3 contains 16 residues. V dropped 6 bases and J dropped 2; count of bases not matched to a gene: 10. Germline V gene sequence: CDR1 ENHRY, CDR2 SYGVKD. The CDR3 DNA, read in part, is TGTGCCATCAGCTCACCGGGACAGAGAGCTGGAAACACC. Translating it yields CAISSPGQRAGNT. The CDR3 reads in full as CAISSPGQRAGNTIYF.

In regard to this clone: The read ends 3 residues shy of where the CDR3 ends; the end is completed using the germline J gene. The V call is TRBV5-1, the J call TRBJ2-5, with 11 bases aligning to TRBD2. The junction had 9 bases not matched to a gene; V was cut back by 4 bases and J by 7 bases. Germline CDR1 SGHRS, CDR2 YFSETQ. The CDR3 has 15 amino acids. This CDR3 is CASSQTSGDALTQYF. The covered CDR3 bases are TGCGCCAGCAGCCAGACTAGCGGGGATGCCTTGACC.

A word on this clone: The sequenced fragment ends 3 residues before the CDR3 boundary, so the rest is inferred from the germline J gene. The J gene is TRBJ2-3, the V gene TRBV2; D is unclear. Germline values: CDR1 SNHLY, CDR2 FYNNEI. The CDR3 length is 14 residues. The part of the CDR3 DNA that was read is TGTGCCAGCACGGGTGTTATTAGCAATCAGCCG. Translation: CASTGVISNQP. The full-length CDR3 reads as CASTGVISNQPQYF.

Points on this clone: The read ends 3 residues shy of where the CDR3 ends; the end is completed using the germline J gene. The chain couples TRBV6-2 or TRBV6-3 to TRBJ1-2; D is unclear. Per germline, CDR1 MNHEY and CDR2 SVGEGT. The CDR3 loop spans 12 amino acids. CDR3 DNA, as far as it was read: TGTGCCAGCAGTTACGTCGGTGAAGGC. This encodes CASSYVGEG. The whole CDR3 protein reads CASSYVGEGYTF.

A word on this clone: The read finishes 3 residues shy of the CDR3 end, and the germline J gene is used to complete it. The chain employs TRBV20-1 and TRBJ1-1; TRBD1 is a possible D gene (6 bases). Trimming pared 6 bases from V and 5 bases from J, leaving 13 bases between. Germline values: CDR1 DFQATT, CDR2 SNEGSKA (reference sequence). This CDR3 has 12 residues. The CDR3 bases that were read are TGCAGTGCCCGAAGGGGGAGGACTGAA. Its translation: CSARRGRTE. The full CDR3 sequence reads CSARRGRTEAFF.

Points on this clone: The read ends 3 residues before the CDR3 terminus; that terminus is restored from the germline J gene. The V call is TRBV12-3 or TRBV12-4, the J call TRBJ2-7; D is perhaps TRBD1 (6 bases). The V gene lost 6 bases and the J gene lost 1 base, with 10 bases spanning the gap. The CDR3 has 13 amino acids. The sequenced CDR3 bases are TGTGCCAGCAGGAGGGGACAATCCTACGAG. It codes for CASRRGQSYE. In full, the CDR3 reads CASRRGQSYEQYF.

To note about this clone: The junction departs from the called germline gene at one end, perhaps through a read error. Coverage ceases 3 residues before the CDR3 finishes, and the germline J gene fills in the end. V is TRBV5-1 and J is TRBJ2-6, with 7 bases matching TRBD1. This CDR3 has 19 amino acids. Germline CDR1 and CDR2: SGHRS and YFSETQ. The CDR3 spells CASGFTSGGVSSGANVLTF. The covered CDR3 bases are TGCGCCAGCGGCTTTACCTCAGGGGGAGTTAGCTCTGGGGCCAACGTC.

With regard to this clone: The read finishes 3 residues shy of the CDR3 end, and the germline J gene is used to complete it. This chain connects TRBV28 to TRBJ2-3, with TRBD2 identical over 12 bases. Germline V CDR1 and CDR2: MDHEN, SYDVKM. CDR3 length equals 17 residues. V gave up 3 bases and J gave up 3 bases; unmatched junction bases: 7. Incomplete CDR3 DNA: TGTGCCAGCAGTTTCTGGTTCGGACTAGCGGGGACAGATACG. As protein: CASSFWFGLAGTDT. The complete CDR3 sequence is CASSFWFGLAGTDTQYF.

To note about this clone: From the germline J gene comes the end of the CDR3, since the read stops 3 residues before it. V usage is TRBV5-1 and J usage is TRBJ1-2, with D possibly being TRBD1 (6 bases). Per the germline V gene, CDR1 is SGHRS and CDR2 is YFSETQ. V lost 4 bases to trimming and J lost 2 bases, with 9 bases between them. The CDR3 consists of 13 residues. Incomplete CDR3 DNA: TGCGCCAGCAGCCGGGGACAAAACTATGGC. Translated, it gives CASSRGQNYG. The entire CDR3 is CASSRGQNYGYTF.

Comments on this clone: Read data end 3 residues before the CDR3 end; the end is taken from the germline J gene. The rearrangement uses TRBV7-8 and TRBJ1-2, with 7 positions matching TRBD1. The CDR3 loop spans 16 amino acids. The germline gives CDR1 SGHVS, CDR2 FQNEAQ. V lost 5 bases and J lost 0; bases outside the gene matches: 9. Partial CDR3 DNA: TGTGCCAGCAGCCATGAACAGGGGCTAGCTAACTATGGC. Amino acid sequence: CASSHEQGLANYG. The full CDR3 sequence reads CASSHEQGLANYGYTF.

Remarks on this clone: The CDR3 extends 3 residues past the end of the read, so its final part is completed from the germline J gene. V gene TRBV6-1 combines with J gene TRBJ2-3; 12 bases agree with TRBD2. There are 15 residues in the CDR3. The V gene's germline CDR1 is MNHNS and CDR2 SASEGT. The CDR3: CASSERLAGVKTQYF. The part of the CDR3 DNA that was read is TGTGCCAGCAGTGAAAGACTAGCGGGAGTAAAGACG.

Note on this clone: One end of the junction does not line up with germline, which may come from a read error. The CDR3 end falls 3 residues outside the read, so it is completed with the germline J gene. The rearrangement uses TRBV14 and TRBJ2-4; 11 bases align to TRBD2. Germline loops: CDR1 SGHDN, CDR2 FVKESK. The CDR3 runs 17 residues. The covered CDR3 bases are TGTGCCGGCAGCCAGGGGACTAGCGGCTTCCTACGAAACATT. As protein: CAGSQGTSGFLRNI. The entire CDR3 reads CAGSQGTSGFLRNIQYF.

On this clone itself: The read gets to within 3 residues of the CDR3 end, and the germline J gene fills in the rest. The V and J genes are TRBV27 and TRBJ2-7; 9 bases are shared with TRBD1. The CDR3 spans 15 residues. Trimming took 5 bases from V and 3 from J; bases not matched to a gene: 8. CDR1 and CDR2 (germline): MNHEY, SMNVEV (reference sequence). The CDR3: CASSPRGQGLYEQYF. The part of the CDR3 DNA that was read is TGTGCCAGCAGTCCCCGGGGACAGGGACTCTACGAG.

Concerning this clone: The read ends 3 residues early relative to the CDR3; the germline J gene fills the gap. The rearrangement links TRBV19 to TRBJ2-4, with unresolved D. CDR3 length equals 14 residues. Germline V gives CDR1 LNHDA, CDR2 SQIVND (reference sequence). CDR3 loop: CASSRRFQNYGQYF. The sequenced CDR3 bases are TGTGCCAGTTCAAGACGGTTTCAGAACTATGGT.

In regard to this clone: The CDR3 end lies 3 residues beyond the end of the read and is filled in from the germline J gene. The chain couples TRBV7-2 to TRBJ2-2, with 10 positions matching TRBD1. The CDR3 is 15 amino acids. Germline values: CDR1 SGHTA, CDR2 FQGNSA. CDR3 DNA (partial): TGTGCCAGCAGCTCAAGGACAGGGGGTGGTGAAAAG. This encodes CASSSRTGGGEK. In full, the CDR3 reads CASSSRTGGGEKLFF.

A note on this clone: One end of the junction varies from germline; a read error may be responsible. The read terminates 3 residues ahead of where the CDR3 ends, so the germline J gene completes it. The chain is built from TRBV4-2 and TRBJ1-1; TRBD1 might be the D (5 bases). The length of the CDR3 is 15 residues. Germline V gives CDR1 LGHNA, CDR2 YNFKEQ. Partial CDR3 DNA: TGCGCCAGCAGCCAAGATGCAGGGCGGAACACTGAA. It encodes CASSQDAGRNTE. The CDR3 reads in full as CASSQDAGRNTEAFF.

With respect to this clone: Read data end 3 residues before the CDR3 end; the end is taken from the germline J gene. This chain joins TRBV20-1 and TRBJ2-1, with TRBD2 matching over 9 bases. Trimming took 3 bases from V and 1 from J; bases not matched to a gene: 16. CDR3 length: 19 amino acids. Germline lookup yields CDR1 DFQATT and CDR2 SNEGSKA (reference sequence). The CDR3 sequence is CSASILASGNLASYNEQFF. The CDR3 bases that were read are TGCAGTGCTAGTATTCTGGCTAGCGGGAATCTTGCATCCTACAATGAG.

To note about this clone: Coverage ceases 3 residues before the CDR3 finishes, and the germline J gene fills in the end. The J gene is TRBJ1-2, the V gene TRBV20-1, with D possibly TRBD1 on 6 matching bases. The V gene lost 0 bases and the J gene lost 4 bases, with 15 bases spanning the gap. In germline, CDR1 is DFQATT, CDR2 SNEGSKA (reference sequence). The CDR3 loop spans 15 amino acids. The DNA read from the CDR3 is TGCAGTGCTAGAGATCATAACAGGGAACCCTATGGC. Protein product: CSARDHNREPYG. The CDR3 reads in full as CSARDHNREPYGYTF.

About this clone itself: The CDR3 end is not reached by the read, which stops 3 residues before it; the germline J gene fills it in. The chain carries TRBV20-1 and TRBJ1-1; a possible D gene is TRBD1 (5 bases). In germline, CDR1 is DFQATT, CDR2 SNEGSKA (reference sequence). V shed 0 bases and J shed 6 bases, with 11 bases lying between them. The CDR3 length is 13 residues. The CDR3 bases that were read are TGCAGTGCTAGAGATGGGGGGAAGGCTGAA. It specifies CSARDGGKAE. The CDR3 reads in full as CSARDGGKAEAFF.

On this clone itself: The read finishes 3 residues shy of the CDR3 end, and the germline J gene is used to complete it. This sequence joins TRBV4-1 and TRBJ2-3, with 9 bases lining up with TRBD2. Germline values: CDR1 MGHRA, CDR2 YSYEKL. This CDR3 spans 17 amino acids. J was trimmed by 4 bases and V by 1 base; bases with no gene match: 9. Partial CDR3 DNA: TGCGCCAGCAGCCAAGTTTTAGCGGGGGAGATGGCAGATACG. It yields the protein CASSQVLAGEMADT. In full, the CDR3 reads CASSQVLAGEMADTQYF.